This T cell receptor (beta chain) was observed in a study of persistence of HIV-infected CD4 T cells. About the study: Up to about 180 mL blood was drawn at multiple time points; two donors had single-time leukapheresis. Study-wide results and caveats: CMV- and Gag-responding cells had lower TCRbeta richness than CD3/CD28-responding cells. Degenerate expanded CDR3beta sequences were enriched among CMV- and Gag-responding cells.

The immunoSEQ assay was version 4, run in survey mode. Libraries were prepared by immunoSEQ multiplex PCR; TCRdb keeps only in-frame clonotypes and omits some of them. The sample lists fewer than 30,000 clones, more than 75% occurring once. Cells were stimulated with CMV-infected fibroblast lysates at 10 ug/mL. CD40L-negative CD69-negative CD45RO-high memory CD4+ T cells were sorted as populations depleted of antigen-responding cells. Anti-CD28/CD49d costimulation, CD40-blocking antibody and enfuvirtide were given to CD8-depleted PBMCs for 18 hours. CDR3 length: 14 residues. Germline lookup yields CDR1 MNHNS and CDR2 SASEGT. After removal of 7 bases from V and 8 bases from J, the junction contained 11 bases not matched to a gene. Worth noting for this clone: Antigen unknown.

This specimen consisted of CD4+ T cells sorted from PBMCs after roughly 18-hour stimulation, obtained from a patient who received antiretroviral therapy. V and J are TRBV6-1 and TRBJ1-5; 7 nucleotides line up with TRBD1. This clonotype was obtained from an adult man with HIV who was CMV-seropositive. This CDR3 is CASNMGQSGEPQHF. The DNA of the CDR3 is TGTGCCAGCAATATGGGACAGTCGGGGGAGCCCCAGCATTTT.